This T cell receptor (beta chain) was documented in a study of cytomegalovirus exposure and HLA in healthy donors. Across the whole study: The 120 validation repertoires were produced on the same platform as the 550 to 700 repertoires of the first cohort. This was reported in a later analysis.

Study-level points and caveats: Confirmation in vitro established that a few CMV-associated chains were specific for CMV antigens.

The CDR3 runs 15 residues. The ends lost 1 base at V and 0 bases at J; junction bases unmatched: 3. The germline CDR1 and CDR2 sequences are LNHDA and SQIVND (reference sequence). Assay used: immunoSEQ multiplex PCR; TCRdb lists only in-frame clones, some missing. Here the sample spans roughly 120,000 clones, around 92% being singletons. A word on this clone: The target antigen is unknown.

The chain links TRBV19 to TRBJ2-7, with 7 bases aligning to TRBD1. The sample was PBMCs. The clonotype originates from a man under 40 in good health and CMV-seronegative. The chain's CDR3 is CASSIVRQGSYEQYF. The CDR3 nucleotides are TGTGCCAGTAGTATAGTCCGACAGGGCTCCTACGAGCAGTACTTC.